Listed here are 14 T cell receptor beta chains from one sample, sequenced in a study of cytomegalovirus exposure and HLA in healthy donors. The PCR made use of 60 Vbeta and 13 Jbeta primers. TCRdb's table, derived via immunoSEQ multiplex PCR, lists solely in-frame clones and lacks some. Of some 180,000 clones listed, around 80% are singletons. The sample comprised PBMCs. All receptors derive from a girl aged 5 to 17 in good health and CMV-seropositive.

DNA for the CDR3: TGCGCCAGCAGCCAGGAAGGGGCAGGCCCAATCCTCTCTGGAAACACCATATATTTT. This translates into CASSQEGAGPILSGNTIYF. The chain links TRBV4-1 to TRBJ1-3; D is possibly TRBD1 (5 bases). The CDR3 extends over 19 amino acids. Trimming left V 3 bases short and J 0 bases short, with 21 bases between. Germline V gene data show CDR1 as MGHRA and CDR2 as YSYEKL.

The CDR3 protein is CASSETGLSGANVLTF. In DNA, the CDR3 is TGTGCCAGCAGTGAGACAGGCCTCTCTGGGGCCAACGTCCTGACTTTC. The chain carries TRBV2 and TRBJ2-6; TRBD1 might be the D (6 bases). The germline V gene encodes CDR1 SNHLY and CDR2 FYNNEI. Between the trimmed V and J ends, which lost 3 bases and 0 bases, there was a span of 9 bases. CDR3 length: 16 residues.

The chain links TRBV5-1 to TRBJ2-1; 8 positions agree with TRBD2. Germline-derived CDR1 and CDR2 are SGHRS and YFSETQ. This CDR3 region has 17 residues. V was pared by 0 bases and J by 0 bases, with 5 bases of the junction left unmatched. This CDR3 is CASSLGTLAGSYNEQFF. The CDR3 DNA reads TGCGCCAGCAGCTTGGGGACTCTAGCGGGCTCCTACAATGAGCAGTTCTTC.

The chain joins TRBV29-1 to TRBJ2-2, with no clear D. The CDR3 sequence is 12 residues long. Germline assignment: CDR1 SQVTM and CDR2 ANQGSEA. V lost 8 bases, J lost 0 bases, and 7 bases lay in between. CDR3 in amino acids: CSSQTNTGELFF. The CDR3 nucleotides read TGCAGCTCCCAGACGAACACCGGGGAGCTGTTTTTT.

The gene calls are TRBV5-1 and TRBJ2-2; 7 bases map to TRBD2. This CDR3 is 18 amino acids long. The germline gives CDR1 SGHRS, CDR2 YFSETQ. V lost 1 base, J lost 2 bases, and 11 bases stayed unmatched. Here the CDR3 reads CASSLKGLPTTNTGELFF. CDR3 sequence (DNA): TGCGCCAGCAGCTTGAAGGGACTACCAACGACCAACACCGGGGAGCTGTTTTTT.

The V gene is TRBV9, the J gene TRBJ2-4; 7 bases fit TRBD1. The ends lost 4 bases at V and 5 bases at J; junction bases unmatched: 6. The CDR3 loop spans 14 amino acids. Germline assignment: CDR1 SGDLS and CDR2 YYNGEE. The CDR3 region is CASSPRTGENIQYF. The CDR3 nucleotides are TGTGCCAGCAGCCCCCGGACAGGTGAAAACATTCAGTACTTC. The full variable domain, completed using reference TRBV9 and TRBJ2-4, is DSGVTQTPKHLITATGQRVTLRCSPRSGDLSVYWYQQSLDQGLQFLIQYYNGEERAKGNILERFSAQQFPDLHSELNLSSLELGDSALYFCASSPRTGENIQYFGAGTRLSVL.

V usage is TRBV4-2 and J usage is TRBJ2-2; TRBD2 agrees at 9 bases. CDR1 and CDR2 from the germline V gene are LGHNA and YNFKEQ. Trimming cost V 1 base and J 3 bases; bases outside gene matches: 3. The CDR3 is 16 residues long. The CDR3 protein is CASSQGSGRYTGELFF. The CDR3 region has the DNA TGTGCCAGCAGCCAAGGGAGCGGGAGGTACACCGGGGAGCTGTTTTTT.

The V gene is TRBV5-1, the J gene TRBJ2-5; D not resolved. The CDR3 contains 13 residues. Germline V lookup: CDR1 SGHRS, CDR2 YFSETQ. V lost 4 bases and J 5 bases, leaving 12 bases between the germline ends. DNA for the CDR3: TGCGCCAGCAGCGAAGCTGTTAGTGAGACCCAGTACTTC. Translating it yields CASSEAVSETQYF.

This clone is a singleton in its sample. The chain links TRBV10-3 to TRBJ1-2; maybe TRBD1 (5 bases). CDR3 size: 13 residues. V was clipped by 7 bases and J by 4 bases, with 13 bases between them. Germline V gene lookup returns CDR1 ENHRY and CDR2 SYGVKD. CDR3 protein: CAIKGVGSYGYTF. CDR3 nucleotide sequence: TGTGCCATCAAAGGGGTTGGGTCCTATGGCTACACCTTC.

The chain combines TRBV7-3 with TRBJ2-2, with 7 bases aligning to TRBD2. This CDR3 region has 14 residues. Germline CDR1 is SGHTA and CDR2 is FQGTGA. V was pared by 4 bases and J by 6 bases, with 5 bases of the junction left unmatched. CDR3 sequence (DNA): TGTGCCAGCAGCTCCCGGACTAGGTCCGGGGAGCTGTTTTTT. Amino acids: CASSSRTRSGELFF. Full variable domain (outside the CDR3, taken from reference TRBV7-3 and TRBJ2-2): GAGVSQTPSNKVTEKGKYVELRCDPISGHTALYWYRQSLGQGPEFLIYFQGTGAADDSGLPNDRFFAVRPEGSVSTLKIQRTERGDSAVYLCASSSRTRSGELFFGEGSRLTVL.

This clone has only a few counts. Written as DNA, the CDR3 is TGTGCCATCAGTGGATCCGGGACAGAAGCTTTCTTT. It specifies CAISGSGTEAFF. The V call is TRBV10-3, the J call TRBJ1-1; D is perhaps TRBD1 (6 bases). Trimming took 4 bases from V and 8 from J, leaving 11 bases between them. The CDR3 is 12 residues long. The germline gives CDR1 ENHRY, CDR2 SYGVKD.

This clone was observed a few times. One end of the junction does not line up with germline, which may come from a read error. This sequence joins TRBV7-7 and TRBJ2-5; TRBD1 agrees at 9 bases. This CDR3 contains 14 residues. Germline lookup yields CDR1 SSHAT and CDR2 FNYEAQ (reference sequence). DNA of the CDR3: TGTGCTAGCAGCTCCGGGACAGGGTGGGAGACCCAGTACTTC. Protein sequence: CASSSGTGWETQYF.

The J gene is TRBJ2-7, the V gene TRBV4-2, with 9 bases aligning to TRBD2. Germline V CDR1 and CDR2: LGHNA, YNFKEQ. The CDR3 contains 15 residues. J was trimmed by 3 bases and V by 0 bases; bases with no gene match: 3. CDR3 region: CASSQELAGLYEQYF. CDR3 bases: TGTGCCAGCAGCCAAGAACTAGCGGGTCTCTACGAGCAGTACTTC.

The V and J genes are TRBV5-1 and TRBJ2-3; D may be TRBD2 (5 bases). Trimming stripped 4 bases from V and 5 bases from J, with 14 bases between. The CDR3 runs to 14 residues. Germline lookup yields CDR1 SGHRS and CDR2 YFSETQ. CDR3 DNA: TGCGCCAGCAGCCCGGGAAAGGAAATAGATACGCAGTATTTT. It translates to CASSPGKEIDTQYF.